These T cell receptor beta chains were read from a single sample in a study of lymphopenia after photon versus proton radiotherapy. TCRdb's copy holds only in-frame clones and misses some; the assay was immunoSEQ multiplex PCR. The sample has roughly 40,000 clones; over 75% are singletons. Sequencing was performed on peripheral blood, taken from a patient treated with proton-based radiotherapy. The receptors shown here come from a woman between 70 and 85 years old with pancreatic cancer. The CDR3 runs from the conserved cysteine through the conserved F or W. A D gene is named only where the DNA matches it firmly. Not every row has a clone size; where given, it reads once, few, many or a size class.

cdr3_nt cdr3_aa v_call clone_size d_call j_call
TGTGCCACCGGTGAGCGGGATGGGGTGGATGAGCAGTTCTTC CATGERDGVDEQFF TRBV19 once TRBD2 TRBJ2-1
TGTGCCAGCAGTTCCCCCCAGGGTTCAGATACGCAGTATTTT CASSSPQGSDTQYF TRBV28 NA NA TRBJ2-3
TGTGCCAGCAGCTTATTGCTGGGACTAGCGGGAGAGTACGAGCAGTACTTC CASSLLLGLAGEYEQYF TRBV7-4 NA TRBD2 TRBJ2-7
TGTGCCAGCAGCAACAACAATCCCGGGGAAGCTTTCTTT CASSNNNPGEAFF TRBV11-1 NA NA TRBJ1-1
TGTGCCATCTGGGGGGATGAAAAACTGTTTTTT CAIWGDEKLFF TRBV28 NA NA TRBJ1-4
TGTGCCAGCACCCTCCGGACGTCCTGGGCCCAGCATTTT CASTLRTSWAQHF TRBV28 NA NA TRBJ1-5
TGTGCCAGCAGCTTGGTTCCGATCTCCGACGAGCAGTACTTC CASSLVPISDEQYF TRBV5-6 once NA TRBJ2-7
TGTGCCAGCAGCTCTGGGGGGGGATTCCCCATTCAGTACTTC CASSSGGGFPIQYF TRBV7-2 NA TRBD2 TRBJ2-4
TGTGCCAGCAGCCGGATACAGACAGGCTTCCAAGCCAACGTCCTGACTTTC CASSRIQTGFQANVLTF TRBV28 NA NA TRBJ2-6
TGTGCCAGCAGCTACAGCCCGACCGATGAGCAGTTCTTC CASSYSPTDEQFF TRBV27 NA NA TRBJ2-1
TGTGCCAGCAGCTTGGAGACTAGCGGGCCTCAAGAGACCCAGTACTTC CASSLETSGPQETQYF TRBV5-4 NA TRBD2 TRBJ2-5
TGTGCCAGCAGTTACTCCGGACAGGCAGGTGGCTACACCTTC CASSYSGQAGGYTF TRBV6-5 NA TRBD1 TRBJ1-2
TGTGCCAGCAGTATAGGGACAGGCACAGATACGCAGTATTTT CASSIGTGTDTQYF TRBV2 NA TRBD1 TRBJ2-3
TGCGCCAGCAGCCAAATTAAAATCTGGACAGGCCAAGGGCCGGAAAAACTGTTTTTT CASSQIKIWTGQGPEKLFF TRBV4-1 NA TRBD1 TRBJ1-4
TGTGCCAGCAGTACACATACGGGGGAACAACCCACAGATACGCAGTATTTT CASSTHTGEQPTDTQYF TRBV28 NA NA TRBJ2-3
TGTGCCAGCACCGAAGGTGGACAGTCCAATCAGCCCCAGCATTTT CASTEGGQSNQPQHF TRBV28 NA NA TRBJ1-5
TGCGCCAGCGGGCTGGGGGGTCGGAGCACAGATACGCAGTATTTT CASGLGGRSTDTQYF TRBV5-1 NA NA TRBJ2-3
TGTGCCAGCAGCTTAGCGGCGGGGGTTGATGAGCAGTTCTTC CASSLAAGVDEQFF TRBV7-2 NA TRBD2 TRBJ2-1
TGCGCCAGCAGCCAAGATTTCAACGGGGGACAGAATCTATACGAGCAGTACTTC CASSQDFNGGQNLYEQYF TRBV4-3 medium-sized NA TRBJ2-7
TGTGCCAGCAGCGGCGGGACAGGGACAGATACGCAGTATTTT CASSGGTGTDTQYF TRBV9 few TRBD1 TRBJ2-3
TGCGCCAGCAGCATAGCGGCAAGCACAGATACGCAGTATTTT CASSIAASTDTQYF TRBV5-1 NA NA TRBJ2-3
TGTGCCAGCAGTGACCGATCGAAACAGACCATATATTTT CASSDRSKQTIYF TRBV27 NA NA TRBJ1-3
TGTGCCAGCAGGCCCGGGGCGGGGGCGAGGGAGCAGTACTTC CASRPGAGAREQYF TRBV28 NA NA TRBJ2-7
TGTGCCTGGAGTGCGCTGACAGGGGATCAGCCCCAGCATTTT CAWSALTGDQPQHF TRBV30 NA TRBD1 TRBJ1-5
TGCAGCGTTGAAGGAGGGGGCGAGCAGTACTTC CSVEGGGEQYF TRBV29-1 NA NA TRBJ2-7